The present T cell receptor beta chain was sequenced within a study of regulatory T cells in long-lasting Graves disease. The time point denotes: persistent/refractory GD, antithyroid drugs over 5 years with positive TRAb. The authors made the TCR library using RNA they extracted from PBMCs. This clonotype was detected many times. Assembly of TCR beta libraries relied on iRepertoire HTBI primers together with Arm-PCR of CDR3 regions. TCRdb reprocessed the multiplex PCR reads via MiXCR and lists one record per CDR3 protein. This sample carries around 430,000 distinct CDR3 sequences, roughly 22% of them seen once, and the ten largest clones take less than 15%. Unmatched junction bases numbered 11, after V lost 5 bases and J lost 3 bases. Germline V CDR1 and CDR2: SGHDT, YYEEEE. CDR3 length: 16 amino acids.

The chain couples TRBV5-6 to TRBJ1-2, with 9 bases that match TRBD1. Sample: peripheral blood mononuclear cells (PBMCs), taken when the disease was refractory, from a patient treated with antithyroid drugs. The clonotype was recovered from a female donor with Graves disease. The DNA for the CDR3 is TGTGCCAGCAGACCGGGACAGGGACTTTGGGACTATGGCTACACCTTC. It specifies CASRPGQGLWDYGYTF.